The entry below describes one T cell receptor (beta chain). The antigen is undetermined. The donors were members of the validation cohort, which comprised 120 subjects and was separate from the first cohort of some 680 subjects. This entry comes from a study of cytomegalovirus exposure and HLA in healthy donors. Study overall: A subsequent analysis reported that the 100 to 150 validation repertoires were produced on the same platform that had also been used for the roughly 710 first-cohort repertoires.

Produced via immunoSEQ multiplex PCR; TCRdb's table is partial and in-frame only. Here the sample spans tens of thousands of clones, approximately 93% being singletons. Findings and caveats of the study: Cytomegalovirus status, reportedly, was diagnosed with high specificity and sensitivity by the classifier. Despite most TCR sequences being rare, some public TCRs occurred in many donors.

The V end lost 0 bases, the J end lost 1 base, and 4 bases lay between the germline ends. The CDR3 spans 14 residues. Germline lookup yields CDR1 MNHEY and CDR2 SVGAGI. The receptor's source is a man in his late teens or twenties in good health and CMV-seropositive. V and J are TRBV6-5 and TRBJ2-1; no clear D gene. Sequenced sample: PBMCs. In DNA form, the CDR3 reads TGTGCCAGCAGTTACTCGGCTTCCTACAATGAGCAGTTCTTC. Translating it yields CASSYSASYNEQFF.